This passage covers 5 T cell receptor beta chains from one sample sequenced in a study of identical twins. One entry per CDR3 protein, called by TCRdb with MiXCR from the 5' RACE reads. The sample holds some 200,000 distinct CDR3 sequences, around 6.9% seen once. The sample was also linked to a second study, of yellow fever vaccine responses in identical twins.

The sequenced sample consisted of memory (CD45RO+) T cells sorted from blood. All receptors derive from a woman under 30 in good health.

At least ten counts were recorded for this clonotype. The genes are TRBV2 and TRBJ2-7; possibly TRBD2 for D (5 bases). The germline CDR1 and CDR2 sequences are SNHLY and FYNNEI. CDR3 length: 13 amino acids. The germline V and J ends were trimmed by 2 bases and 5 bases, with 10 bases remaining between them. CDR3 DNA sequence: TGTGCCAGCAGTGAAACGGGAATGCACGAGCAGTACTTC. It encodes CASSETGMHEQYF.

CDR3 protein: CASRRTSGGATDTQYF. The DNA of the CDR3 is TGTGCCAGCAGACGCACTAGCGGGGGGGCCACAGATACGCAGTATTTT. This rearrangement joins TRBV28 to TRBJ2-3; TRBD2 aligns across 13 bases. The germline V gene encodes CDR1 MDHEN and CDR2 SYDVKM. Trimming removed 6 bases from V and 2 bases from J; junction bases left unmatched: 5. There are 16 residues in the CDR3.

The chain has TRBV11-2 and TRBJ2-1, with a possible D match to TRBD1 (6 bases). The V gene's germline CDR1 is SGHAT and CDR2 FQNNGV. Between the trimmed V and J ends, which lost 5 bases and 10 bases, there was a span of 24 bases. The CDR3 runs to 16 residues. DNA for the CDR3: TGTGCCAGCAGCCTAATTGGGGGCAAGATGGGTGTGGAGCAGTTCTTC. As protein: CASSLIGGKMGVEQFF.

CDR3 amino acids: CASSLGFSGELFF. The CDR3 DNA sequence: TGTGCCAGCAGCCTGGGATTTTCCGGGGAGCTGTTTTTT. This rearrangement joins TRBV3-1 to TRBJ2-2; D remains unclear. Germline V gives CDR1 LGHDT, CDR2 YNNKEL (reference sequence). This CDR3 region has 13 residues. V lost 4 bases and J 6 bases, leaving 9 bases between the germline ends.

This clonotype was seen a handful of times. The gene calls are TRBV5-1 and TRBJ1-1; tentative D call: TRBD1 (6 bases). Germline values: CDR1 SGHRS, CDR2 YFSETQ. This CDR3 spans 13 amino acids. The V end lost 4 bases, the J end lost 3 bases, and 10 bases lay between the germline ends. CDR3: CASSRDTYTEAFF. CDR3 nucleotides: TGCGCCAGCAGCCGGGACACCTACACTGAAGCTTTCTTT.